Reported below is one T cell receptor (beta chain). This clone was observed a few times. Its antigen remains unidentified. Nothing much larger sits one base from this clone, and base qualities are not available. Each collaborating institution followed its own protocols to collect whole blood in K2EDTA tubes. For TCRbeta analysis, collaborator samples were shipped as frozen whole blood, as isolated PBMCs, or as DNA extracted from either sample type. Its CDR3 holds 16 amino acids, cysteine through phenylalanine. The entry retains the CDR3 DNA only, 48 bases that are in frame from base 1. The germline V gene gives CDR1 as MGHRA and CDR2 as YSYEKL. V was cut back by 4 bases and J by 0 bases, leaving a gap of 10 bases between them. This record belongs to a study of blood T cell repertoires in COVID-19 (dated by TCRdb to the early 2020s). Broadly, across the study: The collaborator samples originated in the United States, Italy and Spain and spanned the acute and convalescent phases of COVID-19. The dataset comprised deeply sampled blood TCRbeta repertoires from subjects exposed to, actively infected with, or recovered from COVID-19. The samples were drawn from the first 160 participants of the ongoing ImmuneRACE study and from about 1,200 subjects provided by 6 global collaborators. The repertoires were released in a freely available public database intended as a resource for research on the immune response to SARS-CoV-2. The prospective study material was composed of cDNA or gDNA derived from T cells, B-cell-depleted T cells, or PBMCs. Where HLA class I and class II types were available, the types were taken from metadata supplied by the sample provider, not from assay-based typing. Sample metadata almost always included a de-identified subject ID, COVID-19 status, age in years and sex. The investigation overall reported the following: The quantity of clinical and demographic metadata differed by source and by participant and was supplied without curation.

TCRbeta CDR3 regions were amplified from genomic DNA by means of the immunoSEQ Assay, a bias-controlled multiplex PCR. The authors' pipeline ran thus. Within the assay, amplification of reference gene primers was used to estimate how many nucleated cells each sample contained. Sequence reads were collapsed and filtered to measure the absolute abundance of every unique TCRbeta CDR3 rearrangement. Productive Simpson clonality was computed per sample as the square root of Simpson's diversity index over productive rearrangements. The table was pulled from immuneACCESS by TCRdb, which kept in-frame rearrangements only. Such tables lose some clones; where checked, under half of the loss comes from unresolved V genes, and the rest has no known cause. Clone size and V and J calls were adopted from that table, with D and trimming inferred from the DNA. The sample has some 130,000 clones on record, roughly 71% of them singletons. The ten top clones hold roughly 20% of the sample.

This receptor was identified in an elderly man with acute or convalescent COVID-19. The V gene is TRBV4-1 and the J gene is TRBJ1-6; TRBD1 is a weak D gene call, 5 bases matching. Input material: peripheral blood. The CDR3 sequence is CASSPTVSSYNSPLHF. In nucleotides, the sequence is TGCGCCAGCAGCCCGACAGTTAGCTCCTATAATTCACCCCTCCACTTT.